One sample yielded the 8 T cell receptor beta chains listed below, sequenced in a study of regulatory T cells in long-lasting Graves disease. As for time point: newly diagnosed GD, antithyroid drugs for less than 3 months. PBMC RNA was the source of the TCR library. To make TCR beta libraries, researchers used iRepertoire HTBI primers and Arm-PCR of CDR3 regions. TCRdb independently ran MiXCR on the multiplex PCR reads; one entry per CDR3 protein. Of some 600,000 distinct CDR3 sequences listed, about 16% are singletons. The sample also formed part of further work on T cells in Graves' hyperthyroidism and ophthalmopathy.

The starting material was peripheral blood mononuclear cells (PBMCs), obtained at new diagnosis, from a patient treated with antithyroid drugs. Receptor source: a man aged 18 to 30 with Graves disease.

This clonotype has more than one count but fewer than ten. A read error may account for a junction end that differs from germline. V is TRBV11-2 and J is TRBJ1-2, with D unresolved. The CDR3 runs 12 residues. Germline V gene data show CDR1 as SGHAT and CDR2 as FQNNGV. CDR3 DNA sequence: TGTGCCAGCGGCTTAGAAGGCCATGGCTACACCTTC. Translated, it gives CASGLEGHGYTF.

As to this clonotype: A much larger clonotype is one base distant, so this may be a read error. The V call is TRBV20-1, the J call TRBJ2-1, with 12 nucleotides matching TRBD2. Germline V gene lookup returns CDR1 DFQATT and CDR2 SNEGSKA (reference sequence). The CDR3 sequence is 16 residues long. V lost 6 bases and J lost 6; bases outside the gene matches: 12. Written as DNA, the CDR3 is TGCAGTGCAATAGCTCCCTCTAGCGGGAGGGGCAATGAGCAGTTCTTC. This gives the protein CSAIAPSSGRGNEQFF.

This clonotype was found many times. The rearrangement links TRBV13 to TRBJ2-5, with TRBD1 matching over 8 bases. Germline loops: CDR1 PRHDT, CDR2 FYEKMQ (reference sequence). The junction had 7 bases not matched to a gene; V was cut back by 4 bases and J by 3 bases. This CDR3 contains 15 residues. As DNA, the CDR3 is TGTGCCAGCAGCTACCCTTCGGGACAGGAAGAGACCCAGTACTTC. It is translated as CASSYPSGQEETQYF.

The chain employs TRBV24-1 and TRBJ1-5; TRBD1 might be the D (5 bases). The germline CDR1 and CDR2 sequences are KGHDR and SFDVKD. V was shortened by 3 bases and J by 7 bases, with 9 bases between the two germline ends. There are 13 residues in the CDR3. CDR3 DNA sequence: TGTGCCACCAGTGATGGCAGGGAACAGCCCCAGCATTTT. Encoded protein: CATSDGREQPQHF.

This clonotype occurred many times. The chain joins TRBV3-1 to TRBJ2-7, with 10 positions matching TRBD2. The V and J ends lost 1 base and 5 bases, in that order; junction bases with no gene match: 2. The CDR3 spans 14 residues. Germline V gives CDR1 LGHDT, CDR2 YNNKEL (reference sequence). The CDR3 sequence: CASSQVAGGHEQYF. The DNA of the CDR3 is TGTGCCAGCAGCCAAGTAGCGGGAGGCCACGAGCAGTACTTC.

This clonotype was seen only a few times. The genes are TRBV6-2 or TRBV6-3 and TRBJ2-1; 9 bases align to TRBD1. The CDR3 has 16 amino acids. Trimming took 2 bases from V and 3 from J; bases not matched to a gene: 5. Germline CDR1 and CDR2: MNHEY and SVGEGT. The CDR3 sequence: CASSYLRDRVYNEQFF. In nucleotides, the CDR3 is TGTGCCAGCAGTTACCTCCGGGACAGGGTCTACAATGAGCAGTTCTTC.

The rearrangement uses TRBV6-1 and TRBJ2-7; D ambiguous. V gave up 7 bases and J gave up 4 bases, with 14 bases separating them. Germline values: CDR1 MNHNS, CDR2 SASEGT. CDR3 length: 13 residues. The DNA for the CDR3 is TGTGCCAGCACCGTCGGGCGTTCATACGAGCAGTACTTC. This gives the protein CASTVGRSYEQYF.

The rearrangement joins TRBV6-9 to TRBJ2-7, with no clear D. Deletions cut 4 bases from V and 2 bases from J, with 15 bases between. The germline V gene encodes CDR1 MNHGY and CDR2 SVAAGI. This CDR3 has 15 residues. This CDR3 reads CASSSRTAPPYEQYF. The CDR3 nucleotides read TGTGCCAGCAGTTCGCGGACCGCTCCCCCCTACGAGCAGTACTTC.